The rows below give T cell receptor beta chains drawn from one sample of a study of brain metastases from non-small cell lung cancer. Repertoires were generated with immunoSEQ multiplex PCR, while TCRdb's copy carries only in-frame clones and drops some. Found here are around 1,500 clones, approximately 78% of them singletons; the top ten hold about 13%. The material sequenced was primary lung tumor tissue. All receptors come from a donor older than 35 with non-small cell lung cancer. Both conserved end residues are part of each CDR3. The order of the fields is V gene, D gene, clone size, J gene, CDR3 DNA, CDR3 protein. A D gene is named only where the DNA matches it firmly. Part of the rows lack a size; the others show once, few, many or a class for expanded clones.

v_gene: TRBV6-4; d_gene: NA; abundance: NA; j_gene: TRBJ2-4; CDR3nt: TGTGCCAGCAGTGACAGACGGATTATAGAAAACATTCAGTACTTC; CDR3aa: CASSDRRIIENIQYF
v_gene: TRBV10-1; d_gene: TRBD1; abundance: NA; j_gene: TRBJ2-7; CDR3nt: TGCGCCAGCAGTGAGTCCCCCGGGGACAGGGAGTCCGAGCAGTACTTC; CDR3aa: CASSESPGDRESEQYF
v_gene: TRBV24-1; d_gene: NA; abundance: NA; j_gene: TRBJ2-1; CDR3nt: TGTGCCACCAGCGAACGGGGTGGGTACAATGAGCAGTTCTTC; CDR3aa: CATSERGGYNEQFF
v_gene: TRBV5-1; d_gene: TRBD1; abundance: NA; j_gene: TRBJ2-5; CDR3nt: TGCGCCAGCAGCCAATGGGACAGCCAAGAGACCCAGTACTTC; CDR3aa: CASSQWDSQETQYF
v_gene: TRBV6-1; d_gene: NA; abundance: few; j_gene: TRBJ1-1; CDR3nt: TGTGCCAGCAGTGAAGCAGGGATGAACACTGAAGCTTTCTTT; CDR3aa: CASSEAGMNTEAFF
v_gene: TRBV5-6; d_gene: TRBD2; abundance: NA; j_gene: TRBJ2-3; CDR3nt: TGTGCCAGCAGCCTGGGATTAGGGAGGGCAGATACGCAGTATTTT; CDR3aa: CASSLGLGRADTQYF
v_gene: TRBV27; d_gene: NA; abundance: NA; j_gene: TRBJ2-5; CDR3nt: TGTGCCAGCAGTTTGTATTTCGGCGGGTCACTCCAAGAGACCCAGTACTTC; CDR3aa: CASSLYFGGSLQETQYF
v_gene: TRBV3-1/TRBV3-2; d_gene: NA; abundance: NA; j_gene: TRBJ2-7; CDR3nt: TGTGCCAGCAGCCAAGATATTCTAACGGGGGACCTTAGGGACGAGCAGTACTTC; CDR3aa: CASSQDILTGDLRDEQYF
v_gene: TRBV6-1; d_gene: TRBD1; abundance: NA; j_gene: TRBJ2-6; CDR3nt: TGTGCCAGCAGTGAGAAGGGGGCGCGCGTTTCTGGGGCCAACGTCCTGACTTTC; CDR3aa: CASSEKGARVSGANVLTF
v_gene: TRBV2; d_gene: NA; abundance: once; j_gene: TRBJ1-2; CDR3nt: TGTGCCATCAGACAAGGTCTTGGCTACACCTTC; CDR3aa: CAIRQGLGYTF
v_gene: TRBV15; d_gene: NA; abundance: few; j_gene: TRBJ1-4; CDR3nt: TGTGCCACCAGCAACCCAGGGTTGTTTGCAACTAATGAAAAACTGTTTTTT; CDR3aa: CATSNPGLFATNEKLFF
v_gene: TRBV7-8; d_gene: NA; abundance: few; j_gene: TRBJ1-6; CDR3nt: TGTGCCAGCAGACCCGGGGTTTCCAATTCACCCCTCCACTTT; CDR3aa: CASRPGVSNSPLHF
v_gene: TRBV6-2/TRBV6-3; d_gene: NA; abundance: NA; j_gene: TRBJ2-3; CDR3nt: TGTGCCAGCAGCCCACCCGGGGAGACAGATACGCAGTATTTT; CDR3aa: CASSPPGETDTQYF
v_gene: TRBV7-3; d_gene: NA; abundance: NA; j_gene: TRBJ2-2; CDR3nt: TGTGCCAGCAGCTTCGGGCGGGGGCAGCAGACCGGGGAGCTGTTTTTT; CDR3aa: CASSFGRGQQTGELFF
v_gene: TRBV5-4; d_gene: TRBD1; abundance: NA; j_gene: TRBJ2-3; CDR3nt: TGTGCCAGCAGCCAGTATGACAGGGGCAGCCCAGATACGCAGTATTTT; CDR3aa: CASSQYDRGSPDTQYF
v_gene: TRBV7-3; d_gene: NA; abundance: few; j_gene: TRBJ2-3; CDR3nt: TGTGCCAGCGGGTCGGGGGTTATGGATACGCAGTATTTT; CDR3aa: CASGSGVMDTQYF
v_gene: TRBV11-3; d_gene: TRBD1; abundance: few; j_gene: TRBJ2-5; CDR3nt: TGTGCCAGCAGCCCGCAGGGGGTGGTTGAGACCCAGTACTTC; CDR3aa: CASSPQGVVETQYF
v_gene: TRBV28; d_gene: TRBD1; abundance: NA; j_gene: TRBJ1-6; CDR3nt: TGTGCCAGCAGGCGACAGGGAGATTCACCCCTCCACTTT; CDR3aa: CASRRQGDSPLHF
v_gene: TRBV28; d_gene: NA; abundance: NA; j_gene: TRBJ1-1; CDR3nt: TGTGCCAGCAGTTTAGTTAGGAAGAAAAACACTGAAGCTTTCTTT; CDR3aa: CASSLVRKKNTEAFF
v_gene: TRBV15; d_gene: NA; abundance: NA; j_gene: TRBJ2-1; CDR3nt: TGTGCCACCAGCAGAGATACGGGGATAAAGTTCTTC; CDR3aa: CATSRDTGIKFF
v_gene: TRBV9; d_gene: NA; abundance: NA; j_gene: TRBJ1-5; CDR3nt: TGTGCCAGCAGCGTAGAGGAAGGCTTCAATCAGCCCCAGCATTTT; CDR3aa: CASSVEEGFNQPQHF
v_gene: TRBV5-6; d_gene: NA; abundance: NA; j_gene: TRBJ1-5; CDR3nt: TGTGCCAGCAGCTACCGAAATCAGCCCCAGCATTTT; CDR3aa: CASSYRNQPQHF
v_gene: TRBV3-1/TRBV3-2; d_gene: NA; abundance: NA; j_gene: TRBJ2-5; CDR3nt: TGTGCCAGCAGCCAAGTCTTTGACTGGGGGGAGACCCAGTACTTC; CDR3aa: CASSQVFDWGETQYF
v_gene: TRBV2; d_gene: NA; abundance: NA; j_gene: TRBJ2-5; CDR3nt: TGTGCCAGCAGTGATTGGGAGACCCAGTACTTC; CDR3aa: CASSDWETQYF
v_gene: TRBV5-1; d_gene: NA; abundance: NA; j_gene: TRBJ2-1; CDR3nt: TGCGCCAGCAGCTTAGACAGGCTCTCCTACAATGAGCAGTTCTTC; CDR3aa: CASSLDRLSYNEQFF
v_gene: TRBV19; d_gene: NA; abundance: NA; j_gene: TRBJ1-6; CDR3nt: TGTGCCAGTAGTAGACGGGGGCAGGATTCACCCCTCCACTTT; CDR3aa: CASSRRGQDSPLHF